The 32 T cell receptor beta chains listed next were all sequenced from one sample in a study of T cells in lung cancer brain metastases. Assay: immunoSEQ multiplex PCR; the TCRdb copy retains only in-frame clones and omits some. The top ten clones hold 9.2% of a sample with roughly 5,000 clones, about 85% of them seen once. Sequenced material: tumor tissue from a brain metastasis. These receptors were obtained from a woman between 50 and 59 years old with non-small cell lung cancer that had spread to the brain.

The chain links TRBV4-2 to TRBJ1-6, with D uncertain. The CDR3 contains 17 residues. The germline V and J ends were trimmed by 1 base and 6 bases, with 16 bases remaining between them. The germline CDR1 and CDR2 sequences are LGHNA and YNFKEQ. Written as DNA, the CDR3 is TGTGCCAGCAGCCAAGCTAGCCGGACGGTACCTAATTCACCCCTCCACTTT. The encoded protein is CASSQASRTVPNSPLHF.

V is TRBV9 and J is TRBJ1-1; weak D call: TRBD1 (5 bases). This CDR3 is built from 17 residues. The germline V gene encodes CDR1 SGDLS and CDR2 YYNGEE. Trimming removed 4 bases at V and 1 base at J, with 20 bases between. CDR3 sequence (DNA): TGTGCCAGCAGCCCATTTAGGGGACCTAACCGGAACACTGAAGCTTTCTTT. Translating gives CASSPFRGPNRNTEAFF.

Comments on this clone: At one of its ends the junction is not consistent with the germline gene, which may arise from a read error. The rearrangement joins TRBV29-1 to TRBJ2-7; D is undetermined. Germline assignment: CDR1 SQVTM and CDR2 ANQGSEA. This CDR3 spans 13 amino acids. This CDR3 is CSIEDHVSHEQYF. In DNA, the CDR3 is TGCAGCATTGAAGATCACGTGTCGCACGAGCAGTACTTC.

This chain links TRBV9 with TRBJ2-2; 11 nucleotides match TRBD2. With V trimmed by 3 bases and J by 7 bases, 11 bases remained unmatched. The germline V gene encodes CDR1 SGDLS and CDR2 YYNGEE. This CDR3 region has 17 residues. In DNA, the CDR3 is TGTGCCAGCAGCGCCACTCTAGCGGGAGGATATGACGGGGAGCTGTTTTTT. It codes for CASSATLAGGYDGELFF.

The chain combines TRBV5-1 with TRBJ2-2; 10 bases line up with TRBD2. CDR1 and CDR2 (germline): SGHRS, YFSETQ. CDR3 size: 15 residues. Losses at the gene ends were 5 bases for V and 1 base for J; bases not matched to a gene: 2. CDR3 protein: CASSSSGGNTGELFF. CDR3 DNA sequence: TGCGCCAGCAGTTCTAGCGGGGGGAACACCGGGGAGCTGTTTTTT.

The rearrangement links TRBV10-3 to TRBJ1-2; D possibly corresponds to TRBD1 (6 bases). The CDR3 extends over 14 amino acids. CDR1 ENHRY and CDR2 SYGVKD come from the germline V gene. V was shortened by 4 bases and J by 6 bases, with 15 bases between the two germline ends. Here the CDR3 DNA reads TGTGCCATCAGTGTCCAACAGGGAAGTGATGGCTACACCTTC. Its translation is CAISVQQGSDGYTF.

This chain connects TRBV7-9 to TRBJ1-1, with TRBD1 as a possible D gene (6 bases). The V and J ends lost 1 base and 0 bases respectively, with 9 bases between them. This CDR3 comprises 15 residues. Per the germline V gene, CDR1 is SEHNR and CDR2 is FQNEAQ (reference sequence). DNA for the CDR3: TGTGCCAGCAGCTTAGGGGGGGCGATGAACACTGAAGCTTTCTTT. Translation: CASSLGGAMNTEAFF.

The gene calls are TRBV5-8 and TRBJ2-7; D is unresolved. The CDR3 extends over 14 amino acids. The germline CDR1 and CDR2 sequences are SGHTS and YDEGEE. The V end was cut by 0 bases, the J end by 3 bases, with 10 bases between. The CDR3 reads CASSLAPAVYEQYF. The DNA of the CDR3 is TGTGCCAGCAGCTTGGCCCCGGCGGTCTACGAGCAGTACTTC.

The rearrangement uses TRBV4-3 and TRBJ1-2, with D tentatively TRBD1 (6 bases). Germline CDR1 is LGHNA and CDR2 is YSLEER. Trimming cost V 0 bases and J 2 bases, with 16 bases left between them. This CDR3 has 17 amino acids. CDR3 protein: CASSQDSGAGRNYGYTF. The CDR3 coding sequence is TGCGCCAGCAGCCAAGATTCAGGGGCCGGTCGAAACTATGGCTACACCTTC.

V is TRBV30 and J is TRBJ2-7, with TRBD1 matching over 9 bases. The CDR3 is 13 residues long. V shed 4 bases and J 5 bases; nucleotides not matched to a gene: 6. The germline V gene encodes CDR1 GTSNPN and CDR2 SVGIG (reference sequence). The CDR3 coding sequence is TGTGCCTGGACGGGACAGGGTCGCGACGAGCAGTACTTC. Its translation: CAWTGQGRDEQYF.

This clone was picked up one time. The chain links TRBV12-2 to TRBJ2-5; the table calls TRBD1, which could not be checked here. TRBV12-2 represents a pseudogene. The CDR3 is 16 residues long. The CDR3 is CASRQPQGPRQETQYF. Written as DNA, the CDR3 is TGTGCAAGTCGCCAACCCCAGGGGCCCAGACAAGAGACCCAGTACTTC.

The V gene is TRBV18, the J gene TRBJ2-5; no reliable D call. This CDR3 comprises 13 residues. The V end was cut by 5 bases, the J end by 4 bases, with 11 bases between. The germline V gene has CDR1 KGHSH and CDR2 LQKENI. The CDR3 coding sequence is TGTGCCAGCTCAGTTACCCCGGGAGAGACCCAGTACTTC. This codes for CASSVTPGETQYF.

V usage is TRBV9 and J usage is TRBJ1-4; 9 nucleotides line up with TRBD1. The CDR3 contains 17 residues. V was clipped by 0 bases and J by 1 base; unmatched bases: 4. Germline-derived CDR1 and CDR2 are SGDLS and YYNGEE. The CDR3 DNA is TGTGCCAGCAGCGTAGGGGAGACAGGGGGAACTAATGAAAAACTGTTTTTT. Its translation: CASSVGETGGTNEKLFF.

This clone was recorded a few times. J is TRBJ2-5 and V is TRBV15; 11 nucleotides align to TRBD1. CDR3 length: 16 residues. Germline-derived CDR1 and CDR2 are LNHNV and YYDKDF (reference sequence). Unmatched junction bases numbered 5, after V lost 4 bases and J lost 1 base. In DNA form, the CDR3 reads TGTGCCACCAGCAACTACGGGACAGGGGGCCAAGAGACCCAGTACTTC. Amino acids: CATSNYGTGGQETQYF.

The chain is built from TRBV19 and TRBJ1-3, with no clear D. Per the germline V gene, CDR1 is LNHDA and CDR2 is SQIVND (reference sequence). The CDR3 has 15 amino acids. V gave up 6 bases and J gave up 0 bases, with 12 bases separating them. CDR3 sequence: CASSPISSSGNTIYF. The CDR3 bases are TGTGCCAGTAGCCCAATCAGCAGCTCTGGAAACACCATATATTTT.

V gene TRBV7-2 combines with J gene TRBJ1-5; D uncertain. CDR3 length: 14 amino acids. Germline CDR1 is SGHTA and CDR2 is FQGNSA. V dropped 1 base and J dropped 8 bases, with 12 bases sitting between them. CDR3 bases: TGTGCCAGCAGCTTAGAACGGGGAATGAAGCCCCAGCATTTT. This encodes CASSLERGMKPQHF.

This rearrangement joins TRBV7-3 to TRBJ2-2, with D unresolved. Germline CDR1 SGHTA, CDR2 FQGTGA. The V and J ends lost 5 bases and 8 bases respectively, with 15 bases between them. The CDR3 covers 14 residues. The chain's CDR3 is CASSPTPVAGELFF. CDR3 bases: TGTGCCAGCAGCCCAACTCCAGTAGCTGGGGAGCTGTTTTTT.

The V call is TRBV6-5, the J call TRBJ2-3; D assignment may be TRBD1 or TRBD2 (5 bases each). Trimming pared 6 bases from V and 1 base from J, leaving 11 bases between. CDR3 length equals 14 residues. Germline CDR1 is MNHEY and CDR2 is SVGAGI. This chain's CDR3 is CASRAAGRTDTQYF. The CDR3 DNA is TGTGCCAGCAGAGCGGCAGGGCGCACAGATACGCAGTATTTT.

This clone was seen only a few times. The rearrangement joins TRBV4-3 to TRBJ2-7; D is possibly TRBD1 or TRBD2 (5 bases each). V was clipped by 1 base and J by 8 bases, with 15 bases between them. Germline lookup yields CDR1 LGHNA and CDR2 YSLEER. The CDR3 extends over 14 amino acids. DNA of the CDR3: TGCGCCAGCAGCCAAGCGACCCCAGGGACCAAGCAGTACTTC. Residues: CASSQATPGTKQYF.

This clone was seen a single time. The chain uses TRBV4-3 and TRBJ1-1; D gene ambiguous. V dropped 2 bases and J dropped 1 base, with 8 bases sitting between them. CDR3 length equals 14 residues. Germline V gene sequence: CDR1 LGHNA, CDR2 YSLEER. The CDR3 DNA reads TGCGCCAGCAGCCAATTCGGCAGGAACACTGAAGCTTTCTTT. Translation gives CASSQFGRNTEAFF.

CDR3 residues: CASTRGGGDSPLHF. CDR3 DNA sequence: TGTGCCAGCACCAGGGGCGGGGGGGATTCACCCCTCCACTTT. The chain combines TRBV6-5 with TRBJ1-6; D may be TRBD1 (6 bases). This CDR3 has 14 residues. Germline V lookup: CDR1 MNHEY, CDR2 SVGAGI. The ends were cut back, 7 bases at V and 8 bases at J, with 15 bases in the middle.

With respect to this clone: One end of the junction is discordant with germline, which a read error may explain. This chain links TRBV7-7 with TRBJ2-3; D is perhaps TRBD2 (5 bases). Germline values: CDR1 SSHAT, CDR2 FNYEAQ (reference sequence). This CDR3 contains 14 residues. CDR3 amino acids: CASSAGEWTDTQYF. The CDR3 coding sequence is TGTGCTAGCAGCGCCGGGGAATGGACAGATACGCAGTATTTT.

The V and J genes are TRBV5-5 and TRBJ1-2; weak D call: TRBD1 (6 bases). The CDR3 is made up of 15 amino acids. V gave up 0 bases and J gave up 1 base, with 10 bases separating them. The V gene's germline CDR1 is SGHKS and CDR2 YYEKEE (reference sequence). The CDR3, as DNA: TGTGCCAGCAGCTTGGATGGGACAATTAACTATGGCTACACCTTC. Protein product: CASSLDGTINYGYTF.

J is TRBJ2-1 and V is TRBV19; tentative D call: TRBD2 (6 bases). The CDR3 totals 14 residues. Germline values: CDR1 LNHDA, CDR2 SQIVND (reference sequence). Trimming pared 2 bases from V and 6 bases from J, leaving 11 bases between. The CDR3 spells CASSISMGGNEQFF. The DNA for the CDR3 is TGTGCCAGTAGTATATCAATGGGGGGCAATGAGCAGTTCTTC. Together with reference TRBV19 and TRBJ2-1, the CDR3 gives the full variable domain: DGGITQSPKYLFRKEGQNVTLSCEQNLNHDAMYWYRQDPGQGLRLIYYSQIVNDFQKGDIAEGYSVSREKKESFPLTVTSAQKNPTAFYLCASSISMGGNEQFFGPGTRLTVL.

J is TRBJ2-1 and V is TRBV7-8; either TRBD1 or TRBD2 may supply D (5 bases each). This CDR3 has 14 residues. V lost 5 bases and J lost 9, with 17 bases in between. Germline V CDR1 and CDR2: SGHVS, FQNEAQ. CDR3 sequence reads: CASSHSGAYGEQFF. The CDR3 DNA reads TGTGCCAGCAGCCACTCCGGGGCCTACGGTGAGCAGTTCTTC.

The chain's CDR3 is CASPLGIRNYGYTF. For the CDR3, the DNA is TGTGCCAGTCCGCTAGGGATCAGGAACTATGGCTACACCTTC. The chain is built from TRBV21-1 and TRBJ1-2. TRBV21-1 is termed a pseudogene. The length of the CDR3 is 14 residues.

This clone is a singleton in its sample. The V and J genes are TRBV27 and TRBJ1-6; TRBD1 matches 9 bases. Germline V gene data show CDR1 as MNHEY and CDR2 as SMNVEV (reference sequence). After removal of 7 bases from V and 6 bases from J, the junction contained 7 bases not matched to a gene. The CDR3 is 15 amino acids. CDR3 coding DNA: TGTGCCAGCACCTACCTGGGACAGGGTAATTCACCCCTCCACTTT. Translation gives CASTYLGQGNSPLHF.

The chain employs TRBV30 and TRBJ2-6, with 7 positions matching TRBD1. The germline gives CDR1 GTSNPN, CDR2 SVGIG (reference sequence). V shed 3 bases and J 4 bases; nucleotides not matched to a gene: 12. This CDR3 is built from 17 residues. DNA for the CDR3: TGTGCCTGGAGCGTGACAGGGTTTCTTTCCGGGGCCAACGTCCTGACTTTC. As protein: CAWSVTGFLSGANVLTF.

This chain links TRBV27 with TRBJ2-7; no reliable D call. Germline assignment: CDR1 MNHEY and CDR2 SMNVEV (reference sequence). Deletions cut 6 bases from V and 3 bases from J, with 21 bases between. The CDR3 is made up of 16 amino acids. CDR3 protein: CASSSDGSTAFYEQYF. DNA for the CDR3: TGTGCCAGCAGCTCCGACGGCAGCACAGCTTTCTACGAGCAGTACTTC.

The chain employs TRBV28 and TRBJ2-2, with TRBD1 matching over 9 bases. V shed 2 bases, J shed 8 bases, and the junction held 3 bases outside the gene matches. Germline V lookup: CDR1 MDHEN, CDR2 SYDVKM. The CDR3 has 14 residues. CDR3 DNA sequence: TGTGCCAGCAGTTTAAAACAGGGGGCAGGGGAGCTGTTTTTT. It encodes CASSLKQGAGELFF.

This clone was recorded a few times. This chain joins TRBV27 and TRBJ2-3, with 7 positions matching TRBD1. After removal of 5 bases from V and 4 bases from J, the junction contained 9 bases not matched to a gene. The CDR3 is 15 residues long. Germline V CDR1 and CDR2: MNHEY, SMNVEV (reference sequence). For the CDR3, the DNA is TGTGCCAGCAGTCAGGACCCGACAGGGTCAGATACGCAGTATTTT. This sequence encodes CASSQDPTGSDTQYF.

V gene TRBV6-5 combines with J gene TRBJ2-5, with TRBD2 matching over 8 bases. CDR3 size: 16 residues. V trimming: 0 bases; J trimming: 0 bases; junction bases outside the gene matches: 3. Germline CDR1 is MNHEY and CDR2 is SVGAGI. As DNA, the CDR3 is TGTGCCAGCAGTTACTCCCCGGGGGGGTACCAAGAGACCCAGTACTTC. As protein: CASSYSPGGYQETQYF.